Each of the 21 T cell receptor beta chains below was sequenced from the same sample in a study of T cell repertoires in cytomegalovirus infection. Their specific antigens are unknown. TCRdb re-called the reads through MiXCR, storing one row per CDR3 protein. Of approximately 600,000 distinct CDR3 sequences listed, about 39% are singletons. This sample comprised cultured PBMCs, obtained from culture after CMV antigen stimulation. The source is a human donor in good health (CMV status not recorded). Some clones in this sample may be carry-over from other donors' samples.

Notes on this clonotype: A much larger clone is a single base away; this may be a read error. This chain joins TRBV28 and TRBJ2-2; 11 bases are shared with TRBD2. CDR3 length: 18 residues. The junction had 16 bases not matched to a gene; V was cut back by 5 bases and J by 8 bases. Germline V gives CDR1 MDHEN, CDR2 SYDVKM. CDR3 sequence reads: CASSLRCDSGGAMGELFF. CDR3 sequence (DNA): TGTGCCAGCAGTCTAAGGTGCGATAGCGGGGGGGCGATGGGGGAGCTGTTTTTT.

The rearrangement links TRBV7-2 to TRBJ2-7, with D possibly being TRBD1 or TRBD2 (5 bases each). Germline CDR1 reads SGHTA; CDR2 reads FQGNSA. The length of the CDR3 is 15 residues. V was cut by 1 base and J by 4 bases, with 14 bases left in between. The CDR3 nucleotides are TGTGCCAGCAGCTTAGATTGGGGACGAATATACGAGCAGTACTTC. It yields the protein CASSLDWGRIYEQYF.

This clonotype was seen many times. The chain uses TRBV7-8 and TRBJ2-1; D not certain. The V end was cut by 5 bases, the J end by 7 bases, with 18 bases between. The CDR3 covers 15 residues. Germline V lookup: CDR1 SGHVS, CDR2 FQNEAQ. CDR3 sequence (DNA): TGTGCCAGCAGCCCAAATCGGCACCCTGGGAATGAGCAGTTCTTC. Amino acids: CASSPNRHPGNEQFF.

Here the CDR3 reads CASSENLWSLAGIIQYF. In DNA form, the CDR3 reads TGTGCCAGCAGTGAAAATCTCTGGTCTCTAGCGGGAATCATTCAGTACTTC. The chain couples TRBV6-1 to TRBJ2-4; 9 positions agree with TRBD2. This CDR3 has 17 residues. The germline V gene encodes CDR1 MNHNS and CDR2 SASEGT. V gave up 2 bases and J gave up 9 bases; unmatched junction bases: 14.

J is TRBJ1-2 and V is TRBV5-1; 7 nucleotides match TRBD1. Germline CDR1 SGHRS, CDR2 YFSETQ. V trimming: 4 bases; J trimming: 7 bases; junction bases outside the gene matches: 16. The CDR3 runs 16 residues. The CDR3 nucleotides are TGCGCCAGCAGCCTGGCCGGCGGCAGGGGGAGGAGTGGCTACACCTTC. This sequence encodes CASSLAGGRGRSGYTF.

The rearrangement uses TRBV6-1 and TRBJ2-1; TRBD1 matches at 8 bases. V lost 7 bases, J lost 4 bases, and 9 bases stayed unmatched. This CDR3 is 15 amino acids long. Germline CDR1 reads MNHNS; CDR2 reads SASEGT. Here the CDR3 reads CASTSGTGLYNEQFF. The CDR3 nucleotides are TGTGCCAGCACTTCCGGGACAGGCCTTTACAATGAGCAGTTCTTC.

Only a few counts were recorded for this clonotype. The gene calls are TRBV10-3 and TRBJ2-5, with 10 positions matching TRBD2. V dropped 5 bases and J dropped 4; count of bases not matched to a gene: 4. The CDR3 is made up of 14 amino acids. From germline, CDR1 is ENHRY and CDR2 SYGVKD. CDR3 residues: CAISPRTSGETQYF. The CDR3 bases are TGTGCCATCAGTCCCCGGACTAGCGGAGAGACCCAGTACTTC.

This chain links TRBV15 with TRBJ1-2; D is undetermined. The V gene's germline CDR1 is LNHNV and CDR2 YYDKDF (reference sequence). The CDR3 extends over 13 amino acids. The V end lost 5 bases, the J end lost 2 bases, and 9 bases lay between the germline ends. The DNA of the CDR3 is TGTGCCACCAGCCTAGACATAAACTATGGCTACACCTTC. It is translated as CATSLDINYGYTF.

In this sample, this clonotype turned up a few times. The CDR3 loop reads CASSLAQGGRGNTIYF. The CDR3, as DNA: TGTGCCAGCAGCTTAGCGCAAGGGGGACGGGGAAACACCATATATTTT. The chain couples TRBV7-2 to TRBJ1-3; D perhaps matches TRBD1 (6 bases). Germline CDR1 and CDR2: SGHTA and FQGNSA. CDR3 size: 16 residues. The V end lost 0 bases, the J end lost 4 bases, and 13 bases lay between the germline ends.

V gene TRBV7-9 combines with J gene TRBJ1-1; D unclear. The CDR3 is made up of 12 amino acids. V was clipped by 1 base and J by 6 bases, with 6 bases between them. Germline V gene lookup returns CDR1 SEHNR and CDR2 FQNEAQ (reference sequence). The CDR3 region has the DNA TGTGCCAGCAGCTTAGATGGGGCTGAAGCTTTCTTT. Translation: CASSLDGAEAFF.

The V gene is TRBV20-1, the J gene TRBJ2-5, with 10 bases that match TRBD2. The CDR3 contains 15 residues. The germline V gene encodes CDR1 DFQATT and CDR2 SNEGSKA (reference sequence). J gave up 4 bases and V 5 bases, and 10 bases lay outside the gene matches. In DNA, the CDR3 is TGCAGTGCTGCCCCCGCAGCGGGAGGGGGAGAGACCCAGTACTTC. This translates into CSAAPAAGGGETQYF.

CDR3 DNA sequence: TGTGCCATCAGTGAAGTTGATCAGCCCCAGCATTTT. It is translated as CAISEVDQPQHF. This sequence joins TRBV10-3 and TRBJ1-5; D is unclear. Germline CDR1 reads ENHRY; CDR2 reads SYGVKD. V lost 3 bases and J lost 5, with 5 bases in between. CDR3 length equals 12 residues.

The chain carries TRBV5-1 and TRBJ2-1; maybe TRBD2 (7 bases). The CDR3 is 16 amino acids. Looked up from germline, CDR1 is SGHRS and CDR2 is YFSETQ. The V and J ends lost 3 bases and 8 bases respectively, with 21 bases between them. CDR3 sequence (DNA): TGCGCCAGCAGCTCAGCCATGGGGGGGGCCCCGGATGAGCAGTTCTTC. It codes for CASSSAMGGAPDEQFF.

The J gene is TRBJ2-6, the V gene TRBV20-1; D uncertain. Trimming cost V 5 bases and J 0 bases, with 5 bases left between them. This CDR3 region has 13 residues. The germline CDR1 and CDR2 sequences are DFQATT and SNEGSKA (reference sequence). CDR3 residues: CSASPSGANVLTF. Here the CDR3 DNA reads TGCAGTGCTTCCCCCTCTGGGGCCAACGTCCTGACTTTC.

The sample holds many counts of this clonotype. The gene calls are TRBV7-2 and TRBJ1-3; D unclear. This CDR3 has 16 amino acids. The ends were cut back, 2 bases at V and 1 base at J, with 12 bases in the middle. Germline values: CDR1 SGHTA, CDR2 FQGNSA. As DNA, the CDR3 is TGTGCCAGCAGCTTAAACCGACTACCATCTGGAAACACCATATATTTT. Protein: CASSLNRLPSGNTIYF.

V and J are TRBV12-3 or TRBV12-4 and TRBJ1-1; D not certain. This CDR3 spans 16 amino acids. The ends were cut back, 6 bases at V and 1 base at J, with 18 bases in the middle. The CDR3 sequence: CASSPNLQPPNTEAFF. In nucleotides, the CDR3 is TGTGCCAGCAGCCCGAACCTCCAGCCACCGAACACTGAAGCTTTCTTT.

This chain joins TRBV5-4 and TRBJ2-7; 7 nucleotides agree with TRBD2. V dropped 1 base and J dropped 6; count of bases not matched to a gene: 7. Germline V lookup: CDR1 SGHNT, CDR2 YYREEE (reference sequence). The CDR3 has 14 amino acids. The CDR3 sequence is CASSLWGSGGEQYF. In DNA form, the CDR3 reads TGTGCCAGCAGCTTGTGGGGATCGGGGGGCGAGCAGTACTTC.

This clonotype was counted a few times. The genes are TRBV5-6 and TRBJ2-3, with a tentative D call TRBD2 (6 bases). Trimming stripped 2 bases from V and 2 bases from J, with 12 bases between. Germline V gene sequence: CDR1 SGHDT, CDR2 YYEEEE. This CDR3 contains 15 residues. The CDR3 DNA reads as TGTGCCAGCAGCTTCAACGGGGGAAACACAGATACGCAGTATTTT. This gives the protein CASSFNGGNTDTQYF.

The chain carries TRBV19 and TRBJ1-2; TRBD1 matches 8 bases. The CDR3 sequence is 14 residues long. Losses at the gene ends were 3 bases for V and 3 bases for J; bases not matched to a gene: 3. Germline lookup yields CDR1 LNHDA and CDR2 SQIVND (reference sequence). CDR3 sequence: CASSIGTGYYGYTF. The DNA of the CDR3 is TGTGCCAGTAGTATTGGGACAGGCTACTATGGCTACACCTTC. Full variable domain (remainder filled in from reference TRBV19 and TRBJ1-2): DGGITQSPKYLFRKEGQNVTLSCEQNLNHDAMYWYRQDPGQGLRLIYYSQIVNDFQKGDIAEGYSVSREKKESFPLTVTSAQKNPTAFYLCASSIGTGYYGYTFGSGTRLTVV.

This clonotype appeared a few times. This chain joins TRBV7-2 and TRBJ2-7, with D perhaps TRBD1 (6 bases). Germline CDR1 SGHTA, CDR2 FQGNSA. The CDR3 consists of 13 residues. Trimming left V 1 base short and J 6 bases short, with 10 bases between. This CDR3 is CASSLDLGAEQYF. CDR3 nucleotide sequence: TGTGCCAGCAGCTTAGATCTGGGGGCCGAGCAGTACTTC.

The CDR3 DNA reads TGCGCCAGCAGCCCGGACAGGGAAGAACTTGGAAACACCATATATTTT. Protein sequence: CASSPDREELGNTIYF. This chain connects TRBV5-1 to TRBJ1-3, with 8 bases aligning to TRBD1. Trimming at V came to 4 bases and at J to 3 bases, leaving 9 bases not matched to a gene. The CDR3 sequence is 16 residues long. Germline CDR1 SGHRS, CDR2 YFSETQ.